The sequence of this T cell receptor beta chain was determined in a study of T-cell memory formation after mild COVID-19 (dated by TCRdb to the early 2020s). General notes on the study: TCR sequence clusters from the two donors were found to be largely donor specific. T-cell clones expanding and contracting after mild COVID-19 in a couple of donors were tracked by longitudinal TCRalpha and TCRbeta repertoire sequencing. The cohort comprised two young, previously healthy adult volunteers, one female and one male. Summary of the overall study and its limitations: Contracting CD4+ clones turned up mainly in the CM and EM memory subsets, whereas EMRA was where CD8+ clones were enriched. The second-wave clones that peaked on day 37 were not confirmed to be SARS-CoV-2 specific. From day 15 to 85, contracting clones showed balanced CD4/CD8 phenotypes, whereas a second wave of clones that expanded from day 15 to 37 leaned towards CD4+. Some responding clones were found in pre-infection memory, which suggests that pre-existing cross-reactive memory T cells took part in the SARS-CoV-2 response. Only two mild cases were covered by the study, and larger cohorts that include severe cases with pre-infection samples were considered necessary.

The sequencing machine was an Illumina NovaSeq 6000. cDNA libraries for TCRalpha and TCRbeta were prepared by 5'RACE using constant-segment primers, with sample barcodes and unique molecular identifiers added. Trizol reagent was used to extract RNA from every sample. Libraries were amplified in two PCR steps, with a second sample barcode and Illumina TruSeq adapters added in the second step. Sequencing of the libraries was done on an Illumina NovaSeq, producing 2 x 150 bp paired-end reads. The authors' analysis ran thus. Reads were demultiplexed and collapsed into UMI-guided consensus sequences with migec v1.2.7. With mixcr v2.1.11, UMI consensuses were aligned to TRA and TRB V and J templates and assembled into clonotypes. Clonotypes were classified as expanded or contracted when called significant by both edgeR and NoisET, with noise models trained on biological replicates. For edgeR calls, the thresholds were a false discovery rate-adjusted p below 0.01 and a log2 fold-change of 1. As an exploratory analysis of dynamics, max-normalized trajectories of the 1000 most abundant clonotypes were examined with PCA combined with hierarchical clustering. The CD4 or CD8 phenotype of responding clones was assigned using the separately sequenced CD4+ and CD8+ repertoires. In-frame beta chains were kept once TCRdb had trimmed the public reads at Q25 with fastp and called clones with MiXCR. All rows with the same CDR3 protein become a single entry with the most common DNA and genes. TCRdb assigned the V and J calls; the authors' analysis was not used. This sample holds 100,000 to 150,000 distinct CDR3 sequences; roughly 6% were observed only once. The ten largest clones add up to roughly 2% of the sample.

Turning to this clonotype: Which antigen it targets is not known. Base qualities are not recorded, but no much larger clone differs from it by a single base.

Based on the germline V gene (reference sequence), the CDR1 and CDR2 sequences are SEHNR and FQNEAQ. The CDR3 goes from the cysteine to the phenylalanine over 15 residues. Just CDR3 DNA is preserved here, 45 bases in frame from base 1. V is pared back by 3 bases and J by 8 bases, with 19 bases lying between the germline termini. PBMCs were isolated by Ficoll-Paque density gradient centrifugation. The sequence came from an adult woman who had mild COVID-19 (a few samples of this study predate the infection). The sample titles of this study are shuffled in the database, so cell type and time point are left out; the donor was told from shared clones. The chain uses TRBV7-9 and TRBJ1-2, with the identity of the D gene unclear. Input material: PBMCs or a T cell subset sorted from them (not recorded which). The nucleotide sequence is TGTGCCAGCAGCTTTACCCCTCAATTGTCTCGGGGCTACACCTTC. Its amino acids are CASSFTPQLSRGYTF.